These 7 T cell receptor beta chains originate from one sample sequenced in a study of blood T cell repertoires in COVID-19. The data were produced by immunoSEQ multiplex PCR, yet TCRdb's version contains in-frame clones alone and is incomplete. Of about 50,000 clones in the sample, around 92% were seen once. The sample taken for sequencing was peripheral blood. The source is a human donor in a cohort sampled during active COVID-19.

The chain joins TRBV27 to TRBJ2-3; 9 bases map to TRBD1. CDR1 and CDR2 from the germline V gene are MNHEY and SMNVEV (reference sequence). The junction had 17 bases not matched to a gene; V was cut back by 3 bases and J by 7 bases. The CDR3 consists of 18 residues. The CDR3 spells CASSLYSPRDRVRNTQYF. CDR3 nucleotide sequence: TGTGCCAGCAGTTTGTACTCCCCCCGGGACAGGGTGAGAAATACGCAGTATTTT.

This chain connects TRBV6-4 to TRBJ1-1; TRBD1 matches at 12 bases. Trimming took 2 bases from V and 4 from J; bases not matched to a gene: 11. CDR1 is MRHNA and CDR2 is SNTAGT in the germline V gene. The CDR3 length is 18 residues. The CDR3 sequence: CASSDLNRDRGQGTEAFF. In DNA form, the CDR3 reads TGTGCCAGCAGTGACCTGAACCGGGACAGGGGGCAAGGCACTGAAGCTTTCTTT.

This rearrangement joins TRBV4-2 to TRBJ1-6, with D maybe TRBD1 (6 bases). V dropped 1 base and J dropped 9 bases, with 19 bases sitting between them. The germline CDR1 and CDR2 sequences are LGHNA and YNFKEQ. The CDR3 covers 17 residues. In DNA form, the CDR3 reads TGTGCCAGCAGCCAAGGGACGCCAGGGGCGCTGGGTTCACCCCTCCACTTT. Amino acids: CASSQGTPGALGSPLHF.

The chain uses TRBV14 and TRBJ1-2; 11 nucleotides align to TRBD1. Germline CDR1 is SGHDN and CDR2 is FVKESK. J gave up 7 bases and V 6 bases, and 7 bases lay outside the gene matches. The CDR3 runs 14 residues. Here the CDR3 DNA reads TGTGCCAGCAGTCCCGGGACAGGGGGTTTTGGCTACACCTTC. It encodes CASSPGTGGFGYTF.

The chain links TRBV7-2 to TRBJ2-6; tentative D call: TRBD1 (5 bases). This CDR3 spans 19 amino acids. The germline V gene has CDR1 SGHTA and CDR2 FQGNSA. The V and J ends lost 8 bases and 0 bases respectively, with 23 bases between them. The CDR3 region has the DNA TGTGCCAGCTCCCTAGGGGCGACAGTTTACTACTCTGGGGCCAACGTCCTGACTTTC. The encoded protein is CASSLGATVYYSGANVLTF.

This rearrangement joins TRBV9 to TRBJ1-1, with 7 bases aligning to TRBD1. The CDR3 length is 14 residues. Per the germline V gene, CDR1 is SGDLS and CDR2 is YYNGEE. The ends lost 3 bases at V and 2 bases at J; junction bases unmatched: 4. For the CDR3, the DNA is TGTGCCAGCAGCGCTAACAGGGGAAACACTGAAGCTTTCTTT. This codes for CASSANRGNTEAFF.

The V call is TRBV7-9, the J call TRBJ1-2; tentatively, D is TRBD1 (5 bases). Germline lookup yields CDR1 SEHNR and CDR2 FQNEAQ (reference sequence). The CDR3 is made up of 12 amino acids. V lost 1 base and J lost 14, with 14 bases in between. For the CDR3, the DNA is TGTGCCAGCAGCTTAGGTGGGGCGCAGAGAACCTTC. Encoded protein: CASSLGGAQRTF.